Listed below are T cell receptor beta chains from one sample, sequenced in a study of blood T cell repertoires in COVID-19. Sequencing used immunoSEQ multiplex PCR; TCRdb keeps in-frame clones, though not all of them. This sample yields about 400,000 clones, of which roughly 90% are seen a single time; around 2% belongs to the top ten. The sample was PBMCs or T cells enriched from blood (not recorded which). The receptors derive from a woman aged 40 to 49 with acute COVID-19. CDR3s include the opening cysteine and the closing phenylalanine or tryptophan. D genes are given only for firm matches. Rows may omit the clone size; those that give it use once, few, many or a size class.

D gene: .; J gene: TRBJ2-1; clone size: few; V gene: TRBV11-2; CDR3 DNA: TGTGCCAGCAGCGCGACAGGTTTTGGGAATGAGCAGTTCTTC; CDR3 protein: CASSATGFGNEQFF
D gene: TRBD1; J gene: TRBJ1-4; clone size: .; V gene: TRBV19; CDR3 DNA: TGTGCCAGTAGTATGGATGACAGGGGAGGCGAAAAACTGTTTTTT; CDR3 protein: CASSMDDRGGEKLFF
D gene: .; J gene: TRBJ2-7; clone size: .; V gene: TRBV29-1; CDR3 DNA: TGCAGCGTTGTGGCGGAAACCTACGAGCAGTACTTC; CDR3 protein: CSVVAETYEQYF
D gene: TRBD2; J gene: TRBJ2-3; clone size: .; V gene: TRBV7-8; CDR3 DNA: TGTGCCAGCAGCTATGTGGCGGGGGGGATCACAGATACGCAGTATTTT; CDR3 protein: CASSYVAGGITDTQYF
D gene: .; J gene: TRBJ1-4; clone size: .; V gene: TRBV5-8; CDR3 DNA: TGTGCCAGCAGCTTGTGGACACAGGTTGAGGAAAAACTGTTTTTT; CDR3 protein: CASSLWTQVEEKLFF
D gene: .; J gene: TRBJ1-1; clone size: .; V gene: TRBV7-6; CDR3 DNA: TGTGCCAGCAGCCTAGCCCCCCCTGGGGGCGCCACTGAAGCTTTCTTT; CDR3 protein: CASSLAPPGGATEAFF
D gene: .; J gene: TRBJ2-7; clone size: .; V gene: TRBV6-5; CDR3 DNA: TGTGCCAGCATAGGACAGCGCTACGAGCAGTACTTC; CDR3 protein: CASIGQRYEQYF
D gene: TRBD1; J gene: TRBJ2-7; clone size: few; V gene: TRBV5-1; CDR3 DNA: TGCGCCAGCAGCTTGGGGGGGACAGGGAGCACCTACGAGCAGTACTTC; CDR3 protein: CASSLGGTGSTYEQYF
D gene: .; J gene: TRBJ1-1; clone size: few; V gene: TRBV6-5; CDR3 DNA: TGTGCCAGCGGAAACAGGAACACTGAAGCTTTCTTT; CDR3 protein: CASGNRNTEAFF
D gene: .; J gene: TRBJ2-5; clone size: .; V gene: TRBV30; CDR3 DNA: TGTGCCTGGAGTTCGGGATCTGTGAACTTACAAGAGACCCAGTACTTC; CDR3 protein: CAWSSGSVNLQETQYF
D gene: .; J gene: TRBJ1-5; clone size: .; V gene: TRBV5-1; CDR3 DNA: TGCGCCAGCAGCTTAGAGGGGGGGGATCAGCCCCAGCATTTT; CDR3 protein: CASSLEGGDQPQHF
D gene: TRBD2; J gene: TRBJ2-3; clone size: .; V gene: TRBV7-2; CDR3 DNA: TGTGTCAGCAGCACCGGGACTAGCGGGGGGGATACGCAGTATTTT; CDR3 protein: CVSSTGTSGGDTQYF
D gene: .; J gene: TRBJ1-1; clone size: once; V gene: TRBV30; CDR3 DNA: TGTGCCTGGAGTGTACTTACTAACACTGAAGCTTTCTTT; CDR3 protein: CAWSVLTNTEAFF
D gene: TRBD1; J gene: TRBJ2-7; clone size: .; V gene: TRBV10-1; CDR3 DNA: TGCGCCAGCAGTGAGTCGGGACAGGCCTACGAGCAGTACTTC; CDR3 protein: CASSESGQAYEQYF
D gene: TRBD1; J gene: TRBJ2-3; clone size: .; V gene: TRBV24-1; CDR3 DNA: TGTGCCACCAGTGACCCCGGGACAGGGGGCGCAGATACGCAGTATTTT; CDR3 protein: CATSDPGTGGADTQYF
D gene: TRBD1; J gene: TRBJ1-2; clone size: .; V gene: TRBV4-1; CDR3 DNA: TGCGCCAGCAGCCAAGATGACAGGGCCTACTTC; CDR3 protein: CASSQDDRAYF
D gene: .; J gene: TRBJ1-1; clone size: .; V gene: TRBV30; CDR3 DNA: TGTGCCTGGAGTGTAAATCTTCGGGGCACTGAAGCTTTCTTT; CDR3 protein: CAWSVNLRGTEAFF
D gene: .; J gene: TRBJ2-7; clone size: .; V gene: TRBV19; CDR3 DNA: TGTGCCAGTAGTAGCTCAGGGTTTAGCGAGCAGTACTTC; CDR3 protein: CASSSSGFSEQYF
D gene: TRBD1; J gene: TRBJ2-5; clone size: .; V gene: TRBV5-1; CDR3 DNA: TGCGCCAGCAGCGTACTAACAGGGGGCGAGACCCAGTACTTC; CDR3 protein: CASSVLTGGETQYF
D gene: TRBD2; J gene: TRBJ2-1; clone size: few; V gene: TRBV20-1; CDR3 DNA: TGCAGTGCTAGTCCTCCGGGACTAGCGGGGTACAATGAGCAGTTCTTC; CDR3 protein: CSASPPGLAGYNEQFF
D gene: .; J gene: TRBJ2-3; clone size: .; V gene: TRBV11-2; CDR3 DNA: TGTGCCAGCAGCTTAGATTCGGGGGTGGGCACAGATACGCAGTATTTT; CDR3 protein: CASSLDSGVGTDTQYF
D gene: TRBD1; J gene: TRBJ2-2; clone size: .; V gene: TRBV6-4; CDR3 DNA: TGTGCCAGCAGAACCAAACAGGGGGCCGGGGAGCTGTTTTTT; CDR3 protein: CASRTKQGAGELFF